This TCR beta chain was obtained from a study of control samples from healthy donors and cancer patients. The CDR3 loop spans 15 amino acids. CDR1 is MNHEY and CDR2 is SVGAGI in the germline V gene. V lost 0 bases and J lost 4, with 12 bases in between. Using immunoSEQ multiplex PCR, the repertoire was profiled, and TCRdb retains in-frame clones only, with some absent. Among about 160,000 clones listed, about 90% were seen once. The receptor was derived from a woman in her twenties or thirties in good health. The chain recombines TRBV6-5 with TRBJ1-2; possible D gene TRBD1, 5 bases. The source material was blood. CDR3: CASSYSIRGSYGYTF. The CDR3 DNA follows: TGTGCCAGCAGTTACTCGATCCGGGGGAGCTATGGCTACACCTTC.